This T cell receptor beta chain was sequenced in a study of shared clonotypes between healthy human individuals. The donor cohort consisted entirely of Caucasian adults residing in Nashville, Tennessee. Here immunoSEQ multiplex PCR was the method, and the copy in TCRdb shows in-frame clones only, minus some. The repertoire holds roughly 480,000 clones, with around 80% as singletons. The junction had 8 bases not matched to a gene; V was cut back by 1 base and J by 9 bases. The CDR3 runs 17 residues. Per the germline V gene, CDR1 is LNHDA and CDR2 is SQIVND (reference sequence). Sequenced material: PBMCs. The receptor's source is a woman in her thirties or forties in good health. Some clones in this sample may be carry-over from other donors' samples. This chain uses TRBV19 with TRBJ2-1; the match to TRBD2 covers 14 bases. The CDR3 spells CASSIGGLAGVVGEQFF. Written as DNA, the CDR3 is TGTGCCAGTAGTATAGGGGGACTAGCGGGAGTTGTGGGTGAGCAGTTCTTC. Combining the CDR3 with reference TRBV19 and TRBJ2-1 gives the whole variable domain DGGITQSPKYLFRKEGQNVTLSCEQNLNHDAMYWYRQDPGQGLRLIYYSQIVNDFQKGDIAEGYSVSREKKESFPLTVTSAQKNPTAFYLCASSIGGLAGVVGEQFFGPGTRLTVL.